Shown below are 4 T cell receptor beta chains from a single sample sequenced in a study of T cells after yellow fever vaccination. TCRdb ran MiXCR on the 5' RACE reads and lists one entry per CDR3 protein. The repertoire has about 350,000 distinct CDR3 sequences, about 4% of them found once; the top ten carry approximately 25%. This sample comprised PBMCs, obtained 5 days after the yellow fever booster vaccination. These receptor sequences come from a man younger than 35 who received the YFV17D yellow fever vaccine.

This clonotype came up many times. The genes are TRBV6-5 and TRBJ2-5, with TRBD1 matching 7 bases. The junction had 3 bases not matched to a gene; V was cut back by 6 bases and J by 5 bases. The CDR3 is made up of 12 amino acids. Per the germline V gene, CDR1 is MNHEY and CDR2 is SVGAGI. CDR3 bases: TGTGCCAGCAGAACAGGGGTGGAGACCCAGTACTTC. This sequence encodes CASRTGVETQYF.

This clonotype appeared a few times. Here the CDR3 reads CASSTLDPYSGETQYF. In DNA, the CDR3 is TGTGCCAGCAGTACATTGGACCCCTATTCGGGAGAGACCCAGTACTTC. The rearrangement uses TRBV6-2 or TRBV6-3 and TRBJ2-5; D gene uncertain. Trimming shortened V by 5 bases and J by 4 bases, and 20 bases separated the two germline ends. The CDR3 is 16 amino acids. Germline values: CDR1 MNHEY, CDR2 SVGEGT.

The table lists this clonotype with a few counts. The chain is built from TRBV15 and TRBJ2-3; D perhaps matches TRBD2 (5 bases). Per the germline V gene, CDR1 is LNHNV and CDR2 is YYDKDF (reference sequence). The CDR3 extends over 12 amino acids. Trimming took off 9 bases at V and 4 bases at J, with 11 bases between the two ends. CDR3 nucleotides: TGTGCCACAAACGACTACTCAGATACGCAGTATTTT. Translated, it gives CATNDYSDTQYF.

The sample holds many counts of this clonotype. The J gene is TRBJ2-1, the V gene TRBV12-3 or TRBV12-4; possibly TRBD2 for D (5 bases). This CDR3 has 14 amino acids. Trimming pared 3 bases from V and 9 bases from J, leaving 15 bases between. CDR3 protein: CASSFQEGLSEQFF. The CDR3 DNA reads TGTGCCAGCAGTTTTCAAGAGGGATTGAGTGAGCAGTTCTTC.